A selection of T cell receptor beta chains follows, all from one sample in a study of blood T cell repertoires in COVID-19. Profiling relied on immunoSEQ multiplex PCR, and the TCRdb table lists in-frame clones only, not all of them. The data show some 60,000 clones, 80% to 85% seen once. Sequenced input: peripheral blood. All receptors come from a man younger than 45 with COVID-19, enrolled during active disease. Each CDR3 is given with its conserved first and last residue. Fields, in order: clone size, V gene, D gene, J gene, CDR3 length, CDR3 DNA, CDR3 protein. The D gene is left open where the match is weak. The size entry is marked missing in some rows and otherwise reads once, few, many or a size class.

size: .; V: TRBV19; D: TRBD2; J: TRBJ2-7; length: 15; DNA: TGTGCCAGTAGCCCCCGGACTAGCGGGAGGTACGAGCAGTACTTC; CDR3: CASSPRTSGRYEQYF
size: .; V: TRBV19; D: .; J: TRBJ2-1; length: 13; DNA: TGTGCCAGTAGTATAGATGGGGGGTATGAGCAGTTCTTC; CDR3: CASSIDGGYEQFF
size: .; V: TRBV7-2; D: .; J: TRBJ1-6; length: 13; DNA: TGTGCCAGCAGCTTCGGGAATAATTCACCCCTCCACTTT; CDR3: CASSFGNNSPLHF
size: .; V: TRBV7-2; D: TRBD1; J: TRBJ2-7; length: 15; DNA: TGTGCCAGCAGCACACCGGGACAGAGCTCCTACGAGCAGTACTTC; CDR3: CASSTPGQSSYEQYF
size: once; V: TRBV5-1; D: .; J: TRBJ2-2; length: 16; DNA: TGCGCCAGCAGGCCTAGACAGGAGACCTACACCGGGGAGCTGTTTTTT; CDR3: CASRPRQETYTGELFF
size: .; V: TRBV7-3; D: TRBD1; J: TRBJ2-3; length: 15; DNA: TGTGCCAGCAGCTTTACAGGGGGCTTCACAGATACGCAGTATTTT; CDR3: CASSFTGGFTDTQYF
size: once; V: TRBV5-1; D: .; J: TRBJ2-1; length: 16; DNA: TGCGCCAGCAGCCCGTCAGGGGCAGGACTGGGCAATGAGCAGTTCTTC; CDR3: CASSPSGAGLGNEQFF
size: .; V: TRBV5-5; D: TRBD1; J: TRBJ1-2; length: 16; DNA: TGTGCCAGCAGCGATCGGGGACAGGGGATAAACTATGGCTACACCTTC; CDR3: CASSDRGQGINYGYTF
size: .; V: TRBV25-1; D: TRBD1; J: TRBJ2-4; length: 16; DNA: TGTGCCAGCAGTGATCCCGGGACAGGGGATGGAAACATTCAGTACTTC; CDR3: CASSDPGTGDGNIQYF
size: .; V: TRBV19; D: TRBD1; J: TRBJ2-5; length: 14; DNA: TGTGCCAGTAGTAGCGGACAGGGGGGAGAGACCCAGTACTTC; CDR3: CASSSGQGGETQYF
size: .; V: TRBV18; D: .; J: TRBJ2-3; length: 14; DNA: TGTGCCAGCTCACCCCCGGGGTTCGCAGATACGCAGTATTTT; CDR3: CASSPPGFADTQYF
size: .; V: TRBV5-4; D: TRBD2; J: TRBJ2-5; length: 14; DNA: TGTGCCAGCAGCTCCGGGACTAGCACGGAGACCCAGTACTTC; CDR3: CASSSGTSTETQYF
size: few; V: TRBV27; D: TRBD1; J: TRBJ1-6; length: 14; DNA: TGTGCCAGCAGTTTAGGGACAGGGGGCTCACCCCTCCACTTT; CDR3: CASSLGTGGSPLHF